This TCR beta chain was sequenced during a study of tissue T cells after allogeneic stem cell transplantation. Study-wide results and limits: Tissue-detected TCR repertoire was only partly captured by blood and spleen T cells. Anatomically similar tissues had similar TCR repertoires within each patient. Shared clones across patients were few; motif clustering revealed tissue-specific shared signatures.

Germline values: CDR1 KGHPV, CDR2 FQNQEV (reference sequence). This CDR3 spans 14 amino acids. V shed 4 bases and J shed 0 bases, with 7 bases lying between them. This clone was detected a few times. What it binds is not known. Each gene name is a mouse one. With the read ending 1 residue before the CDR3 end, the germline J gene is used to fill in that end. Other DNA sequences from this sample encode an identical CDR3 as well. Time point in this sample: mouse harvest day 14 after allogeneic transplant. The graft held 10^6 splenic CD5+ T cells and 10^7 T-cell-depleted bone marrow cells. B6 (H2b) cells into BALB/c (H2d) mice; tissues taken at day 7 or 14. The data were produced by immunoSEQ multiplex PCR, yet TCRdb's version contains in-frame clones alone and is incomplete. The table has about 4,000 clones, roughly half seen once.

The chain links TRBV26 to TRBJ1-3; no reliable D call. The receptor was isolated from a female BALB/c mouse given C57BL/6 T cells with graft-versus-host disease after an allogeneic hematopoietic cell transplant. Sequencing was done on a sample of gut tissue. The CDR3 loop is CASSPGNSGNTLYF. CDR3 DNA, as far as it was read: TGTGCCAGCAGTCCCGGGAATTCTGGAAATACGCTCTAT.